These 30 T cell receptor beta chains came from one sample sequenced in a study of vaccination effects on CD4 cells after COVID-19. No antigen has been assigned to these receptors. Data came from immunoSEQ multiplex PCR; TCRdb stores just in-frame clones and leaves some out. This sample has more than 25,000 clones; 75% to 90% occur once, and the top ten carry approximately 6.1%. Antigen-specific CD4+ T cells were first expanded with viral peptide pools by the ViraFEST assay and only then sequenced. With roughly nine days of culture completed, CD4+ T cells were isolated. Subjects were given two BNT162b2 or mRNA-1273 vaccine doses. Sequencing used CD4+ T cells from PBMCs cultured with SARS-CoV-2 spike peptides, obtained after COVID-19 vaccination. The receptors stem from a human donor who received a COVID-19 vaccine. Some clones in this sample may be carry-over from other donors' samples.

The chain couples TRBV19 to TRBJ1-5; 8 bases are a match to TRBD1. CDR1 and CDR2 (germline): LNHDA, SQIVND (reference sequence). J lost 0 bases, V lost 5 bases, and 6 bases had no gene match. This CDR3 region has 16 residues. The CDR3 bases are TGTGCCAGTAGTTTCGGACAGGGATATAGCAATCAGCCCCAGCATTTT. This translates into CASSFGQGYSNQPQHF.

CDR3 sequence: CASTSLVTDEQYV. CDR3 DNA: TGTGCCAGCACCAGTCTTGTCACGGACGAGCAGTACGTC. J is TRBJ2-7 and V is TRBV6-5; D not certain. V lost 7 bases to trimming and J lost 5 bases, with 15 bases between them. The germline CDR1 and CDR2 sequences are MNHEY and SVGAGI. CDR3 length: 13 amino acids.

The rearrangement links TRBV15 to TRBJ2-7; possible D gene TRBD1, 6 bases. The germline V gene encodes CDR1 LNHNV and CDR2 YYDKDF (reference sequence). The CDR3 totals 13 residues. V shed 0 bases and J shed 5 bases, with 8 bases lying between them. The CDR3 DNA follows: TGTGCCACCAGCAGAGACCCAGGGGACGAGCAGTACGTC. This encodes CATSRDPGDEQYV.

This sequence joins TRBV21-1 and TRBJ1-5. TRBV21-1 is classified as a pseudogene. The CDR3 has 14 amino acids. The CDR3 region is CASSKVISNQPQHF. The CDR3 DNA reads TGTGCCAGCAGCAAGGTCATTAGCAATCAGCCCCAGCATTTT.

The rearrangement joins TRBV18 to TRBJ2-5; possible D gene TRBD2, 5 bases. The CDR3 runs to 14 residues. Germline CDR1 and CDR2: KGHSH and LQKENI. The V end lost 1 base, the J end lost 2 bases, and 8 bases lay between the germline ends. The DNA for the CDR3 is TGTGCCAGCTCACCACGGACTCAACAAGAGACCCAGTACTTC. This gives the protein CASSPRTQQETQYF.

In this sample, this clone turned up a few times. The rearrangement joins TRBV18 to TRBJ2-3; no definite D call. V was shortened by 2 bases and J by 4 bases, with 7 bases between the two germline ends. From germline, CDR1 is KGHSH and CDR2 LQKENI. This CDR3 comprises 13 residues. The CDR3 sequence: CASSPGQADTQYF. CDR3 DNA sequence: TGTGCCAGCTCACCAGGGCAGGCAGATACGCAGTATTTT.

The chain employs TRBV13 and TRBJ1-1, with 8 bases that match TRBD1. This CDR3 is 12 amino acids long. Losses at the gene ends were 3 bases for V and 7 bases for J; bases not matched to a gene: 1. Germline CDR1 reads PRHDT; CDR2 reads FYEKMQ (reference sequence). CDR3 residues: CASSFDRGEAFF. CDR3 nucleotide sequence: TGTGCCAGCAGCTTCGACAGGGGTGAAGCTTTCTTT.

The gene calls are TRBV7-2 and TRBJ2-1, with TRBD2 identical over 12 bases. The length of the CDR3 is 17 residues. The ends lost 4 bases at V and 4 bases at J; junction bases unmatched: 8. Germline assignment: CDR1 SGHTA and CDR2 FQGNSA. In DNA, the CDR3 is TGTGCCAGCAGCTCCACCTTACTAGCGGGGGGATACAATGAGCAGTTCTTC. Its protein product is CASSSTLLAGGYNEQFF.

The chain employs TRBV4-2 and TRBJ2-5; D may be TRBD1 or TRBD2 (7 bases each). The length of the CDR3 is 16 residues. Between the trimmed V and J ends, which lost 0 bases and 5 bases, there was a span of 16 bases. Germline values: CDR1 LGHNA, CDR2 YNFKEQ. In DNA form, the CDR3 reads TGTGCCAGCAGCCAAGAGGGAGGGACAGCTCAGGAGACCCAGTACTTC. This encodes CASSQEGGTAQETQYF.

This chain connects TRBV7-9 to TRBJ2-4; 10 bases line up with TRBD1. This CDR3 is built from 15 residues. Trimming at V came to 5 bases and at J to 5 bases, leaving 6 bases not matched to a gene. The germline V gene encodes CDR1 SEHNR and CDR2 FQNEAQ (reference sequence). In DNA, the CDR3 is TGTGCCAGCAGCCTGACAGGGGGCGGCGAAAACATTCAGTACTTC. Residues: CASSLTGGGENIQYF. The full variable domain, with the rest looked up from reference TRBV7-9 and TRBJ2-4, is DTGVSQNPRHKITKRGQNVTFRCDPISEHNRLYWYRQTLGQGPEFLTYFQNEAQLEKSRLLSDRFSAERPKGSFSTLEIQRTEQGDSAMYLCASSLTGGGENIQYFGAGTRLSVL.

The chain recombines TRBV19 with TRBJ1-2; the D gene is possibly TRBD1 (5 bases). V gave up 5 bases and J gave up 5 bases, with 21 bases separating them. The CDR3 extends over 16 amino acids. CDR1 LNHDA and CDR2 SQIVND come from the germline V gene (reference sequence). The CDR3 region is CASSPPYGGGRYGYTF. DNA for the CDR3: TGTGCCAGTAGTCCCCCCTACGGGGGGGGGAGATATGGCTACACCTTC.

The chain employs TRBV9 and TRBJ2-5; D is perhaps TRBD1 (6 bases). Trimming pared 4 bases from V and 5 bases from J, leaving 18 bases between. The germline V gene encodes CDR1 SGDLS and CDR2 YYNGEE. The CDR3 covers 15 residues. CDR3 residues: CASSPSGARWETQYF. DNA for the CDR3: TGTGCCAGCAGCCCCTCAGGGGCCAGGTGGGAGACCCAGTACTTC.

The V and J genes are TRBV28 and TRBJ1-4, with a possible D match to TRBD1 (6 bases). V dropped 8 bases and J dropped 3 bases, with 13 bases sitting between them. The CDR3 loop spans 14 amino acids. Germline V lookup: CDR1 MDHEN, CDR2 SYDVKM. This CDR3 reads CASSRTAANEKLFF. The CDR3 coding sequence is TGTGCCAGCTCACGGACAGCGGCTAATGAAAAACTGTTTTTT.

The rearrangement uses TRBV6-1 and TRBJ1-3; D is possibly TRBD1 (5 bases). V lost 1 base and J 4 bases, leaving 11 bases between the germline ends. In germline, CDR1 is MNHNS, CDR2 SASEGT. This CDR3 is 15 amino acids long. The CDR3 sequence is CASSEVWQGGNTIYF. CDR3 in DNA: TGTGCCAGCAGTGAAGTATGGCAGGGAGGAAACACCATATATTTT.

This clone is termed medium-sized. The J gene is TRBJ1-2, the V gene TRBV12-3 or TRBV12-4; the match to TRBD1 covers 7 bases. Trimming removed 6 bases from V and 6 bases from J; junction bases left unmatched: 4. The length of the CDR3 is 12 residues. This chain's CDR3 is CASSQGGNGYTF. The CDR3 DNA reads TGTGCCAGCAGCCAGGGGGGGAATGGCTACACCTTC.

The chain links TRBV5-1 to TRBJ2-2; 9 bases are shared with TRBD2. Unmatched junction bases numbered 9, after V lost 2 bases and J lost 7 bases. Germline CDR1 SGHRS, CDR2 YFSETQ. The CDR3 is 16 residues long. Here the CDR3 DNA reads TGCGCCAGCAGCTTAGTAGCGGGGGCCCCCCTCGGGGAGCTGTTTTTT. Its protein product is CASSLVAGAPLGELFF.

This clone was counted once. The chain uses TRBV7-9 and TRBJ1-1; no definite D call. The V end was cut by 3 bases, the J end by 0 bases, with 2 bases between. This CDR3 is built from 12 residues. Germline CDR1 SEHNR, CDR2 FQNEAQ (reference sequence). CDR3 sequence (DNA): TGTGCCAGCAGCTTCGTGAACACTGAAGCTTTCTTT. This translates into CASSFVNTEAFF.

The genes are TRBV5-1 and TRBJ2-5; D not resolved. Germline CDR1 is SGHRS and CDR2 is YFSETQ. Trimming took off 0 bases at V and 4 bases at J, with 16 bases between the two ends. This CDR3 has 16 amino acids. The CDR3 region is CASSLVVGGLRETQYF. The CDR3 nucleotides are TGCGCCAGCAGCTTGGTGGTCGGTGGGTTGCGAGAGACCCAGTACTTC.

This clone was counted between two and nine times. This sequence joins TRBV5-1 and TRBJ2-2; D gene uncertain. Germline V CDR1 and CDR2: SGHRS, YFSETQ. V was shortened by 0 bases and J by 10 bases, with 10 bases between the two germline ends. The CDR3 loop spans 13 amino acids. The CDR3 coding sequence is TGCGCCAGCAGCTTGGGGGTCTTTCCGGAGCTGTTTTTT. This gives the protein CASSLGVFPELFF.

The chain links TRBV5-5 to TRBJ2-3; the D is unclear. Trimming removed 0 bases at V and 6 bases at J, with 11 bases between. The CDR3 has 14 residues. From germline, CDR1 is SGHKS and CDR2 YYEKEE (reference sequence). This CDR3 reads CASSLAPATDTQYF. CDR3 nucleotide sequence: TGTGCCAGCAGCTTGGCCCCTGCTACGGATACGCAGTATTTT.

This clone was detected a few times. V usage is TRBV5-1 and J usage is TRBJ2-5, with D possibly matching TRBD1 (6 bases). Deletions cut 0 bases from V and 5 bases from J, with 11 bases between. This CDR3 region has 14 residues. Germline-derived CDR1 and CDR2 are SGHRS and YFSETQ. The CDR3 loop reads CASSLVGQGETQYF. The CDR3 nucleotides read TGCGCCAGCAGCTTGGTGGGGCAGGGGGAGACCCAGTACTTC.

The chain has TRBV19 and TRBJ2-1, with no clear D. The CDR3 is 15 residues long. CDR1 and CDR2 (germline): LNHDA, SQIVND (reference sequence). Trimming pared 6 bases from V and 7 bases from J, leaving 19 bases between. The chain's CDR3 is CASSPVGLDFNEQFF. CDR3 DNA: TGTGCCAGTAGCCCGGTAGGGTTAGATTTTAATGAGCAGTTCTTC. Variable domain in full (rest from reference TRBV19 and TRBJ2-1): DGGITQSPKYLFRKEGQNVTLSCEQNLNHDAMYWYRQDPGQGLRLIYYSQIVNDFQKGDIAEGYSVSREKKESFPLTVTSAQKNPTAFYLCASSPVGLDFNEQFFGPGTRLTVL.

CDR3 sequence: CSVVDPSYEQYV. CDR3 DNA: TGCAGCGTTGTCGACCCATCCTACGAGCAGTACGTC. The chain couples TRBV29-1 to TRBJ2-7; D remains ambiguous. Trimming took off 4 bases at V and 1 base at J, with 8 bases between the two ends. Germline values: CDR1 SQVTM, CDR2 ANQGSEA. The CDR3 is made up of 12 amino acids.

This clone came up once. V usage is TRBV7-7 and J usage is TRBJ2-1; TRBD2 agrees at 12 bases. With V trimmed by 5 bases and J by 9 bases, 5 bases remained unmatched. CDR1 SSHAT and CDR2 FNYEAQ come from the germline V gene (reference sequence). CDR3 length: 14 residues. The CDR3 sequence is CASSPSGGAGEQFF. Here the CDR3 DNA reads TGTGCCAGCAGCCCTAGCGGGGGGGCCGGTGAGCAGTTCTTC.

The CDR3 DNA reads as TGTGCCAGCAGTTCCGGGACCCTACTAGCCAAAAACATTCAGTACTTC. Translation gives CASSSGTLLAKNIQYF. The chain combines TRBV25-1 with TRBJ2-4; TRBD1 or TRBD2 may be the D gene (5 bases each). There are 16 residues in the CDR3. The V gene's germline CDR1 is MGHDK and CDR2 SYGVNS. V dropped 5 bases and J dropped 0 bases, with 14 bases sitting between them.

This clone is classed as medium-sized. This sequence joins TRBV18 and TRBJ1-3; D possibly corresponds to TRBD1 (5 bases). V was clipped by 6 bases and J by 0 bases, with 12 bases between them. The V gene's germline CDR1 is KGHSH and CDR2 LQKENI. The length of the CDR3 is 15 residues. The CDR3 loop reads CASSLAGTSGNTIYF. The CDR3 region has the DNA TGTGCCAGCTCGCTGGCCGGGACCTCTGGAAACACCATATATTTT.

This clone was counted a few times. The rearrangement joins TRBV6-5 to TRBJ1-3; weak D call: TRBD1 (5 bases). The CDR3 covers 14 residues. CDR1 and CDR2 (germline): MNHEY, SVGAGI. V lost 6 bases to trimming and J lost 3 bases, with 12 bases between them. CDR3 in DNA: TGTGCCAGCAGCGCCGACAGAGATGGAAACACCATATATTTT. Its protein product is CASSADRDGNTIYF.

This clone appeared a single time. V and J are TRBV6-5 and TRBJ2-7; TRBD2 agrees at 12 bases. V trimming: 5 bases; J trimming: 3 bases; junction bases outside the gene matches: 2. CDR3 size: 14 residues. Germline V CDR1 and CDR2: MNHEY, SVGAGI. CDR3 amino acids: CASSRTSGVYEQYV. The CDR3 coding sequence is TGTGCCAGCAGTAGGACTAGCGGGGTCTACGAGCAGTACGTC.

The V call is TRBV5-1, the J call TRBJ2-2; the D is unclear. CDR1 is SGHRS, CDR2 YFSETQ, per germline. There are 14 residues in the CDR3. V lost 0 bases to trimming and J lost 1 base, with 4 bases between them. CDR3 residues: CASSLVRNTGELFF. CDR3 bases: TGCGCCAGCAGCTTGGTCCGGAACACCGGGGAGCTGTTTTTT.

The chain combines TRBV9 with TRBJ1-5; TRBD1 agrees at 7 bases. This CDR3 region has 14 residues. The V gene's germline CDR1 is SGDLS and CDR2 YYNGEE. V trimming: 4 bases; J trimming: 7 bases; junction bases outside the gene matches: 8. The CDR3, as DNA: TGTGCCAGCAGCAAAGACAGGGAAGGACAGCCCCAGCATTTT. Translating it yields CASSKDREGQPQHF.